Below are 8 T cell receptor beta chains sequenced from a single sample in a study of patients and donors after allogeneic stem cell transplantation (dated by TCRdb to 2020 to 2021). Library preparation used RT-PCR. The run used a NextSeq 550. TCRdb redid the processing of the public reads, applying fastp at Q25 and MiXCR, and retained in-frame beta chains. When rows share a CDR3 protein, they turn into one entry using the most common DNA and genes. For this sample the table gives hundreds of thousands of distinct CDR3 sequences, of which under 20% were detected only once. Of the sample, just over 7% is held by the ten largest clones. Source material: blood, either unsorted or a sorted T cell fraction (not recorded which). Receptor source: a human donor who was either an allogeneic HSCT recipient or a stem cell or donor lymphocyte infusion donor (not recorded which). It is not recorded whose cells these are; they may come from a transplant donor.

This clonotype has a count of ten or more. The chain joins TRBV6-2 or TRBV6-3 to TRBJ2-7, with 7 bases identical to TRBD1. V lost 0 bases, J lost 2 bases, and 4 bases stayed unmatched. The germline V gene encodes CDR1 MNHEY and CDR2 SVGEGT. CDR3 length equals 15 residues. CDR3 nucleotide sequence: TGTGCCAGCAGTTACTCGACAGGGAGTGCCTACGAGCAGTACTTC. The encoded protein is CASSYSTGSAYEQYF.

This clonotype has only a few counts. This sequence joins TRBV9 and TRBJ2-3; 7 nucleotides line up with TRBD1. V gave up 4 bases and J gave up 4 bases; unmatched junction bases: 15. This CDR3 has 17 amino acids. Germline V CDR1 and CDR2: SGDLS, YYNGEE. The CDR3 DNA sequence: TGTGCCAGCAGCCTTAAAAGGACAGGACAAGGCGCAGATACGCAGTATTTT. Amino acids: CASSLKRTGQGADTQYF.

This clonotype was counted many times. The chain has TRBV29-1 and TRBJ1-1; D remains ambiguous. CDR3 length: 12 amino acids. V gave up 5 bases and J gave up 4 bases, with 11 bases separating them. Germline V lookup: CDR1 SQVTM, CDR2 ANQGSEA. In DNA form, the CDR3 reads TGCAGCGTTCTGGGGTGGGGCACTGAAGCTTTCTTT. Its protein is CSVLGWGTEAFF.

This clonotype has just a few counts. The chain combines TRBV20-1 with TRBJ1-1; D unresolved. The CDR3 consists of 14 residues. Germline V gives CDR1 DFQATT, CDR2 SNEGSKA (reference sequence). Trimming stripped 0 bases from V and 1 base from J, with 9 bases between. The CDR3 coding sequence is TGCAGTGCTAGAGATCCACGGGAGAACACTGAAGCTTTCTTT. Its protein product is CSARDPRENTEAFF.

This clonotype came up many times. V usage is TRBV24-1 and J usage is TRBJ2-1; 9 bases line up with TRBD2. V was clipped by 3 bases and J by 8 bases; unmatched bases: 13. The CDR3 is made up of 17 amino acids. From germline, CDR1 is KGHDR and CDR2 SFDVKD. The CDR3: CATSDLPGAGGTHEQFF. The CDR3 bases are TGTGCCACCAGTGATCTCCCGGGAGCGGGAGGTACCCATGAGCAGTTCTTC.

Notes on this clonotype: A much larger clone lies a single base off, so this may be a read error. V and J are TRBV6-4 and TRBJ2-3; D gene uncertain. The CDR3 spans 12 residues. V was cut by 2 bases and J by 1 base, with 1 base left in between. Germline CDR1 and CDR2: MRHNA and SNTAGT. CDR3 bases: TGTGCCAGCAGTGACGGCACAGATACGCAGTATTTT. Amino acids: CASSDGTDTQYF.

The rearrangement links TRBV5-1 to TRBJ1-1; the D gene is possibly TRBD1 (6 bases). V was cut by 0 bases and J by 11 bases, with 14 bases left in between. This CDR3 is built from 13 residues. CDR1 SGHRS and CDR2 YFSETQ come from the germline V gene. For the CDR3, the DNA is TGCGCCAGCAGCTTGGGGACAGCGAACGAGGCTTTCTTT. It encodes CASSLGTANEAFF. Full variable domain (missing parts from reference TRBV5-1 and TRBJ1-1): KAGVTQTPRYLIKTRGQQVTLSCSPISGHRSVSWYQQTPGQGLQFLFEYFSETQRNKGNFPGRFSGRQFSNSRSEMNVSTLELGDSALYLCASSLGTANEAFFGQGTRLTVV.

This rearrangement joins TRBV7-2 to TRBJ2-3; 7 positions match TRBD1. V was pared by 5 bases and J by 7 bases, with 18 bases of the junction left unmatched. Per the germline V gene, CDR1 is SGHTA and CDR2 is FQGNSA. There are 17 residues in the CDR3. As DNA, the CDR3 is TGTGCCAGCAGCGCATACATCTTCCGGGACAGCGCGCATACGCAGTATTTT. Protein product: CASSAYIFRDSAHTQYF. Full variable domain (outside the CDR3, taken from reference TRBV7-2 and TRBJ2-3): GAGVSQSPSNKVTEKGKDVELRCDPISGHTALYWYRQSLGQGLEFLIYFQGNSAPDKSGLPSDRFSAERTGGSVSTLTIQRTQQEDSAVYLCASSAYIFRDSAHTQYFGPGTRLTVL.